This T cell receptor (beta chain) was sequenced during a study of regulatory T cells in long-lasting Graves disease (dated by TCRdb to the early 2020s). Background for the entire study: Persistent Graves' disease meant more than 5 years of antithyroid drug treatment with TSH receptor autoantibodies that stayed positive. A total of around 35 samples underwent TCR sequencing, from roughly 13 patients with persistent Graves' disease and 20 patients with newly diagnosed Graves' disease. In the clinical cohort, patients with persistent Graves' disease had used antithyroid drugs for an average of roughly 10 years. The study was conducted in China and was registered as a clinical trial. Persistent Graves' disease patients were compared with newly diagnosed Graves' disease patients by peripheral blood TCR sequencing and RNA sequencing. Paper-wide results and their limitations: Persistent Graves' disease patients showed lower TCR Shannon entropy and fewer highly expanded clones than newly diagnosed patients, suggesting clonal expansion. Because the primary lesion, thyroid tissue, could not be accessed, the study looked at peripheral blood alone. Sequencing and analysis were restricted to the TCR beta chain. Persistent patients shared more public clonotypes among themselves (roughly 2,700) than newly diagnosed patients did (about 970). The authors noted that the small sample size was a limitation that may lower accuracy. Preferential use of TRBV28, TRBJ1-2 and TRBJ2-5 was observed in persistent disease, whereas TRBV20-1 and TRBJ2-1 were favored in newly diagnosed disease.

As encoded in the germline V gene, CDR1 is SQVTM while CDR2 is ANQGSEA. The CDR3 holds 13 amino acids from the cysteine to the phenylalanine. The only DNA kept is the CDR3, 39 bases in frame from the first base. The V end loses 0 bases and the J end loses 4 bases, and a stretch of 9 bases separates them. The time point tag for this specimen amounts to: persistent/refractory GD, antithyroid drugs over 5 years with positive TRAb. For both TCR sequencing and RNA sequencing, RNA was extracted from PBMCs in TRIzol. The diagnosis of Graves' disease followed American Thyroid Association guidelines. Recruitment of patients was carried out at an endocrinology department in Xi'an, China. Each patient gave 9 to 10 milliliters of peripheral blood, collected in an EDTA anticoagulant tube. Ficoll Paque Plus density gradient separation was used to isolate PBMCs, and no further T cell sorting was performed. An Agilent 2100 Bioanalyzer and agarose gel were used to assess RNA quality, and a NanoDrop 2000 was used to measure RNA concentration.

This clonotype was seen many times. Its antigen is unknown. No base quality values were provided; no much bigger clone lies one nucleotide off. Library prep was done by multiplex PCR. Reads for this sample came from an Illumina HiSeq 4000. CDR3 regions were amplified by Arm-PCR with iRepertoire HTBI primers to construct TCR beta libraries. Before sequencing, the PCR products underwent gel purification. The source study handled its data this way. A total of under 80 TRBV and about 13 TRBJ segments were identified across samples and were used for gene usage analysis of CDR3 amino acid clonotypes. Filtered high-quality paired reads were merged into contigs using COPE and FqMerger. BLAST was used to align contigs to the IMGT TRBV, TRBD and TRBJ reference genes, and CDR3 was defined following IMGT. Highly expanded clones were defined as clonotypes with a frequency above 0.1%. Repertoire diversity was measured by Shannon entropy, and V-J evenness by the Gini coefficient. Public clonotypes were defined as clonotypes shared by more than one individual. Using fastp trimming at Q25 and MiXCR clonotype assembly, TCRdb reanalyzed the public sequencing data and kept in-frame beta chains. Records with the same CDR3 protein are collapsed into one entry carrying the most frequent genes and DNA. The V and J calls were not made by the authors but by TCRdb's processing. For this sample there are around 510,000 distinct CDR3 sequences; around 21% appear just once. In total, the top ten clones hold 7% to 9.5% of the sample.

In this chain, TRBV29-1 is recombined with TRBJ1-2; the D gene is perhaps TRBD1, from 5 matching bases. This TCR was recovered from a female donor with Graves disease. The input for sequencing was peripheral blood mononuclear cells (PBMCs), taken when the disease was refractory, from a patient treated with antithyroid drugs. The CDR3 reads CSVEEGTTYGYTF. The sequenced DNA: TGCAGCGTTGAAGAAGGGACTACCTATGGCTACACCTTC.